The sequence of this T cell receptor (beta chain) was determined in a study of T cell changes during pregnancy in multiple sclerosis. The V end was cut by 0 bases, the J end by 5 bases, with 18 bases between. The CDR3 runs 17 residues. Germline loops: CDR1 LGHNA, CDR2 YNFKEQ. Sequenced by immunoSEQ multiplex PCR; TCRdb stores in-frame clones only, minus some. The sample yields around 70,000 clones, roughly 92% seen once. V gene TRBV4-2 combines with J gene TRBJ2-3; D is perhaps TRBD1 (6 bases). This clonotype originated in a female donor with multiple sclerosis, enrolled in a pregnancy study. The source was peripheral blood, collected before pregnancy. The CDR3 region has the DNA TGTGCCAGCAGCCAAGAACCCGAACCTGGACAGAAAGATACGCAGTATTTT. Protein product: CASSQEPEPGQKDTQYF.